This entry concerns a single T cell receptor (beta chain). Its antigen specificity is not known. No base-level quality is on record; no much larger clone is a single base apart. TCRbeta CDR3 regions were amplified from genomic DNA by means of the immunoSEQ Assay, a bias-controlled multiplex PCR. Concerning the study's data processing: Nucleated cell counts per sample were estimated from amplification of reference gene primers within the assay. Sequence reads were collapsed and filtered to measure the absolute abundance of every unique TCRbeta CDR3 rearrangement. For each sample, productive Simpson clonality was calculated as the square root of Simpson's diversity index across productive rearrangements. TCRdb carries this immuneACCESS record with in-frame sequences only. Its versions omit some clonotypes, under half of them owing to an unresolved V gene in the studies checked, with the rest unexplained. V and J calls and clone size come straight from that table; D and trimming were deduced from the DNA. The sample contains hundreds of thousands of clones, 65% to 90% of them found a single time. Of the sample, approximately 5.9% falls within the top ten clones.

The source of the sample is a study of blood T cell repertoires in COVID-19 (dated by TCRdb to 2019 to 2021). About the full investigation: The collaborator samples originated in the United States, Italy and Spain and spanned the acute and convalescent phases of COVID-19. The material from the prospective study consisted of cDNA or gDNA derived from T cells, B-cell-depleted T cells, or PBMCs. The dataset comprised deeply sampled blood TCRbeta repertoires from subjects exposed to, actively infected with, or recovered from COVID-19. The repertoires were released in a freely available public database meant as a resource for research on the immune response to SARS-CoV-2. Samples came from the ongoing ImmuneRACE study (first 160 participants) plus 1,254 subjects from 6 global collaborators. The sample metadata nearly always contained a de-identified subject ID, COVID-19 status, age in years and sex. Where HLA class I and class II types were available, the types were taken from metadata supplied by the sample provider, not from assay-based typing.

From cysteine to phenylalanine, the CDR3 is 14 amino acids long. Here the CDR3 DNA is all that survives: 42 bases in frame from base 1. A distance of 11 bases separates the germline ends of V and J, which lose 0 bases and 5 bases respectively. CDR1 and CDR2 (SGDLS, YYNGEE) derive from the germline V gene. Whole blood was collected in K2EDTA tubes by collaborating institutions according to the institutions' own protocols. For TCRbeta analysis, collaborator samples were shipped as frozen whole blood, as isolated PBMCs, or as DNA extracted from either sample type. Paper-wide results and their limitations: How much clinical and demographic metadata was included differed by source and by participant, and the metadata was provided uncurated.

The sequenced material came from peripheral blood. The chain couples TRBV9 to TRBJ1-1; matching of 6 bases hints at TRBD1 as the D gene. The TCR comes from a man aged 80 or over with acute or convalescent COVID-19. In nucleotides, the sequence is TGTGCCAGCAGCGTAGCTTTAGGGGGAACTGAAGCTTTCTTT. It translates as CASSVALGGTEAFF.